The 25 T cell receptor beta chains below were found in one sample sequenced in a study of cytomegalovirus exposure and HLA in healthy donors. The PCR contained 60 Vbeta and 13 Jbeta primers. Profiling relied on immunoSEQ multiplex PCR, and the TCRdb table lists in-frame clones only, not all of them. In the table there are approximately 92,000 clones, approximately 70% of which are singletons. Input material: PBMCs. The receptor set was obtained from a man aged 50 to 59 in good health and CMV-seronegative.

This clone was found a few times. The V call is TRBV5-1, the J call TRBJ1-5, with D hard to call. The CDR3 consists of 13 residues. Per the germline V gene, CDR1 is SGHRS and CDR2 is YFSETQ. Between the trimmed V and J ends, which lost 0 bases and 7 bases, there was a span of 8 bases. The CDR3 DNA is TGCGCCAGCAGCTTGGCCCGGGGACAGCCCCAGCATTTT. It encodes CASSLARGQPQHF.

This clone has only a few counts. This sequence joins TRBV7-2 and TRBJ1-1; the D gene is possibly TRBD1 (6 bases). The CDR3 contains 14 residues. Trimming took 6 bases from V and 0 from J, leaving 11 bases between them. Germline V CDR1 and CDR2: SGHTA, FQGNSA. CDR3 sequence (DNA): TGTGCCAGCAGAAACAGGGTTTTGAACACTGAAGCTTTCTTT. Its protein is CASRNRVLNTEAFF.

The rearrangement uses TRBV19 and TRBJ1-5; 12 bases agree with TRBD1. Germline assignment: CDR1 LNHDA and CDR2 SQIVND (reference sequence). V lost 3 bases to trimming and J lost 5 bases; unmatched junction nucleotides: 2. The CDR3 sequence is 15 residues long. CDR3 DNA: TGTGCCAGTAGTATTGGGACAGGGGGCGATCAGCCCCAGCATTTT. It specifies CASSIGTGGDQPQHF.

The chain carries TRBV5-1 and TRBJ2-5; D possibly corresponds to TRBD1 (6 bases). The CDR3 has 13 amino acids. The germline V and J ends were trimmed by 0 bases and 4 bases, with 7 bases remaining between them. Germline V lookup: CDR1 SGHRS, CDR2 YFSETQ. Here the CDR3 DNA reads TGCGCCAGCAGCTTGGGAGGGGGAGAGACCCAGTACTTC. Translating it yields CASSLGGGETQYF.

This chain joins TRBV5-1 and TRBJ2-7; 13 positions agree with TRBD2. The V gene's germline CDR1 is SGHRS and CDR2 YFSETQ. After removal of 3 bases from V and 3 bases from J, the junction contained 3 bases not matched to a gene. The CDR3 runs to 15 residues. The CDR3 DNA follows: TGCGCCAGCAGCTGGGGGACTAGCGGGGACTACGAGCAGTACTTC. This encodes CASSWGTSGDYEQYF.

This chain links TRBV27 with TRBJ1-1, with D possibly TRBD1 on 5 matching bases. The CDR3 consists of 13 residues. V was trimmed by 1 base and J by 10 bases, leaving 13 bases between them. The germline CDR1 and CDR2 sequences are MNHEY and SMNVEV (reference sequence). CDR3 protein: CASSLLGEGRAFF. The DNA of the CDR3 is TGTGCCAGCAGTTTATTGGGGGAGGGCAGAGCTTTCTTT.

CDR3: CASSRREGVNEQFF. CDR3 nucleotides: TGTGCCAGCAGCCGACGAGAGGGGGTCAATGAGCAGTTCTTC. This chain links TRBV7-8 with TRBJ2-1; TRBD1 might be the D (6 bases). CDR1 is SGHVS, CDR2 FQNEAQ, per germline. The CDR3 runs 14 residues. V shed 5 bases and J shed 6 bases, with 14 bases lying between them.

The chain links TRBV4-3 to TRBJ1-4; D gene ambiguous. The CDR3 length is 15 residues. Germline-derived CDR1 and CDR2 are LGHNA and YSLEER. Trimming stripped 3 bases from V and 0 bases from J, with 8 bases between. CDR3 region: CASSHGPATNEKLFF. Here the CDR3 DNA reads TGCGCCAGCAGCCATGGCCCCGCAACTAATGAAAAACTGTTTTTT.

This chain connects TRBV6-1 to TRBJ2-3, with D perhaps TRBD2 (7 bases). The CDR3 has 16 residues. V was pared by 2 bases and J by 3 bases, with 15 bases between. Looked up from germline, CDR1 is MNHNS and CDR2 is SASEGT. CDR3 amino acids: CASSEPLGGPTDTQYF. The CDR3 nucleotides are TGTGCCAGCAGTGAACCCTTGGGGGGGCCGACAGATACGCAGTATTTT.

On this clone itself: The identical CDR3 is also encoded by other nucleotide sequences in the sample. The genes are TRBV30 and TRBJ1-5, with TRBD1 matching over 7 bases. The CDR3 is made up of 13 amino acids. J gave up 4 bases and V 2 bases, and 2 bases lay outside the gene matches. Germline V gene data show CDR1 as GTSNPN and CDR2 as SVGIG (reference sequence). CDR3 protein: CAWSTTGNQPQHF. CDR3 nucleotide sequence: TGTGCCTGGAGTACGACAGGGAATCAGCCCCAGCATTTT.

This clone was detected only once. This chain uses TRBV6-1 with TRBJ2-7; no firm D call. The CDR3 is 15 amino acids. Germline CDR1 is MNHNS and CDR2 is SASEGT. Trimming pared 5 bases from V and 1 base from J, leaving 15 bases between. CDR3 in DNA: TGTGCCAGCAGTAGACACCGAGATGGGTCCTACGAGCAGTACGTC. Translating it yields CASSRHRDGSYEQYV.

The gene calls are TRBV7-8 and TRBJ1-5; TRBD1 aligns across 11 bases. The CDR3 has 15 residues. Germline CDR1 is SGHVS and CDR2 is FQNEAQ. Germline trimming cut 5 bases from V and 5 bases from J; bases unmatched to any gene: 5. The CDR3 DNA reads as TGTGCCAGCAGCCTTGGGACAGGGGGGGATCAGCCCCAGCATTTT. Encoded protein: CASSLGTGGDQPQHF.

Concerning this clone: Given the absence of the conserved phenylalanine or tryptophan at the CDR3 end, a read error is likely. The chain combines TRBV5-6 with TRBJ1-2, with D hard to call. The germline V gene encodes CDR1 SGHDT and CDR2 YYEEEE. Trimming removed 1 base from V and 6 bases from J, with 10 bases in between. CDR3 length equals 13 residues. The CDR3 region has the DNA TGTGCCAGCAGCTTGCCCGGGGTTCATGGCTACACCGTC. It encodes CASSLPGVHGYTV.

This chain connects TRBV9 to TRBJ2-7, with D possibly being TRBD1 (5 bases). CDR1 SGDLS and CDR2 YYNGEE come from the germline V gene. Trimming pared 0 bases from V and 0 bases from J, leaving 10 bases between. There are 15 residues in the CDR3. The DNA for the CDR3 is TGTGCCAGCAGCGTAGCAGGGCAGAGCTCCTACGAGCAGTACTTC. Protein sequence: CASSVAGQSSYEQYF.

The V and J genes are TRBV7-9 and TRBJ2-6; D uncertain. Germline CDR1 is SEHNR and CDR2 is FQNEAQ (reference sequence). Trimming pared 4 bases from V and 1 base from J, leaving 14 bases between. The CDR3 consists of 17 residues. CDR3 nucleotide sequence: TGTGCCAGCAGCTCCCTCTCCCGTTATTCTGGGGCCAACGTCCTGACTTTC. This gives the protein CASSSLSRYSGANVLTF.

The rearrangement joins TRBV7-9 to TRBJ1-2; no firm D call. Germline CDR1 and CDR2: SEHNR and FQNEAQ (reference sequence). V gave up 2 bases and J gave up 3 bases, with 10 bases separating them. This CDR3 is 14 amino acids long. CDR3 in DNA: TGTGCCAGCAGCTTATGGTCCGGAGACTATGGCTACACCTTC. It is translated as CASSLWSGDYGYTF.

This clone showed up just a few times. This chain connects TRBV2 to TRBJ1-4; TRBD1 might be the D (6 bases). With 4 bases removed from V and 4 bases from J, the gap between germline ends came to 13 bases. Germline values: CDR1 SNHLY, CDR2 FYNNEI. This CDR3 has 15 amino acids. The CDR3 DNA reads TGTGCCAGCAGTGTCGGGGACACCTTTAATGAAAAACTGTTTTTT. Its protein is CASSVGDTFNEKLFF.

This clone was counted once. The rearrangement links TRBV4-2 to TRBJ2-1, with D unresolved. Germline V gene data show CDR1 as LGHNA and CDR2 as YNFKEQ. CDR3 length: 13 residues. V was shortened by 2 bases and J by 8 bases, with 10 bases between the two germline ends. CDR3 residues: CASSQPESDEQFF. In DNA form, the CDR3 reads TGTGCCAGCAGCCAACCGGAAAGCGATGAGCAGTTCTTC.

The V call is TRBV27, the J call TRBJ2-1; unclear D gene. Germline V CDR1 and CDR2: MNHEY, SMNVEV (reference sequence). The CDR3 is made up of 15 amino acids. With 7 bases removed from V and 5 bases from J, the gap between germline ends came to 18 bases. DNA of the CDR3: TGTGCCAGCAAATCCGGCACCAAGCGCGACAATGAGCAGTTCTTC. It is translated as CASKSGTKRDNEQFF.

The rearrangement links TRBV29-1 to TRBJ2-7; no clear D gene. Trimming shortened V by 3 bases and J by 2 bases, and 8 bases separated the two germline ends. CDR3 length: 12 amino acids. Germline assignment: CDR1 SQVTM and CDR2 ANQGSEA. CDR3 amino acids: CSVEIATYEQYF. In nucleotides, the CDR3 is TGCAGCGTTGAGATAGCCACCTACGAGCAGTACTTC.

This chain uses TRBV18 with TRBJ1-6, with TRBD1 matching over 8 bases. Germline V CDR1 and CDR2: KGHSH, LQKENI. CDR3 length: 16 residues. Germline trimming cut 3 bases from V and 11 bases from J; bases unmatched to any gene: 12. The CDR3 coding sequence is TGTGCCAGCTCACCTCGAGCGGGACAGGAGGTAACACCCCTCCACTTT. Its translation: CASSPRAGQEVTPLHF.

V gene TRBV30 combines with J gene TRBJ2-2; 9 positions match TRBD1. J lost 4 bases, V lost 5 bases, and 5 bases had no gene match. In germline, CDR1 is GTSNPN, CDR2 SVGIG (reference sequence). The CDR3 has 14 amino acids. This chain's CDR3 is CAWGTGIFTGELFF. The CDR3, as DNA: TGTGCCTGGGGGACAGGGATTTTCACCGGGGAGCTGTTTTTT.

Of note for this clone: The junction differs from germline at one of its ends, possibly a read error. V and J are TRBV7-7 and TRBJ2-1; 14 nucleotides match TRBD2. Germline assignment: CDR1 SSHAT and CDR2 FNYEAQ (reference sequence). The CDR3 contains 15 residues. The DNA of the CDR3 is TGTGCTAGCAGCCAGGGACTAGCGGGAGCAAATGAGCAGTTCTTC. Translating gives CASSQGLAGANEQFF.

This clone came up once. The chain recombines TRBV5-1 with TRBJ2-4; possibly TRBD1 for D (7 bases). This CDR3 has 13 residues. V lost 4 bases to trimming and J lost 8 bases, with 13 bases between them. Germline V lookup: CDR1 SGHRS, CDR2 YFSETQ. The CDR3 bases are TGCGCCAGCAGCATTCAGGGGGAGGACATTCAGTACTTC. Translation: CASSIQGEDIQYF. Combining the CDR3 with reference TRBV5-1 and TRBJ2-4 gives the whole variable domain KAGVTQTPRYLIKTRGQQVTLSCSPISGHRSVSWYQQTPGQGLQFLFEYFSETQRNKGNFPGRFSGRQFSNSRSEMNVSTLELGDSALYLCASSIQGEDIQYFGAGTRLSVL.

The rearrangement links TRBV7-6 to TRBJ1-1; a possible D gene is TRBD1 (5 bases). CDR3 length: 14 residues. Germline loops: CDR1 SGHVS, CDR2 FNYEAQ. Trimming took 5 bases from V and 0 from J, leaving 10 bases between them. The CDR3 nucleotides are TGTGCCAGCAGCCGGGGGATAATGAACACTGAAGCTTTCTTT. Its protein is CASSRGIMNTEAFF.